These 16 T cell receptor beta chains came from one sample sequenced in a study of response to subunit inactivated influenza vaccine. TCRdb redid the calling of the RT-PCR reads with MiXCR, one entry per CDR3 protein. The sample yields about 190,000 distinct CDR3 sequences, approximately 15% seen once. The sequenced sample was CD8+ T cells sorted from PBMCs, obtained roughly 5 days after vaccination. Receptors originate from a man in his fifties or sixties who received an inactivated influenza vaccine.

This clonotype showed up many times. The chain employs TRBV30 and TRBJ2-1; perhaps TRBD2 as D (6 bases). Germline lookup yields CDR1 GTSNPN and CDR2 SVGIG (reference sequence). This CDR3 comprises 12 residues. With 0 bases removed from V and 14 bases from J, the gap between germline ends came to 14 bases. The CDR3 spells CAWSVPPGGEFF. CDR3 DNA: TGTGCCTGGAGTGTACCCCCGGGCGGGGAGTTCTTC.

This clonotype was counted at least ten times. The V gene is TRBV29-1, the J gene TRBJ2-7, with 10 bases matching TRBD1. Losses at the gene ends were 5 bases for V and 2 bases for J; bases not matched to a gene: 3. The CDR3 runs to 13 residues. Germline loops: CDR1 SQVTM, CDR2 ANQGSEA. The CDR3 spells CSVRTGGPYEQYF. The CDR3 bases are TGCAGCGTTCGGACAGGGGGGCCCTACGAGCAGTACTTC.

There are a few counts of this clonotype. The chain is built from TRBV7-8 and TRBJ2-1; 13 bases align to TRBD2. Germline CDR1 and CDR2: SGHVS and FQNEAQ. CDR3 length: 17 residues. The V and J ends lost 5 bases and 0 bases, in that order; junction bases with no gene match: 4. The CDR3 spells CASSRTSGGSSYNEQFF. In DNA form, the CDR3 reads TGTGCCAGCAGCCGGACTAGCGGGGGAAGCTCCTACAATGAGCAGTTCTTC.

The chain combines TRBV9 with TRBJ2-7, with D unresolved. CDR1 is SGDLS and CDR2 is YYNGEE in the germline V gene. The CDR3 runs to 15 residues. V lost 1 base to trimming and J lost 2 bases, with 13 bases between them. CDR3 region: CASSVSWGPAYEQYF. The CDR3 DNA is TGTGCCAGCAGCGTAAGTTGGGGTCCCGCCTACGAGCAGTACTTC.

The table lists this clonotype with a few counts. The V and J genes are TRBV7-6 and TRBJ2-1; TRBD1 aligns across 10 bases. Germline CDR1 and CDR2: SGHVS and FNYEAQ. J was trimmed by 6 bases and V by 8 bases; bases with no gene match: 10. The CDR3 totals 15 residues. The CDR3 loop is CASAPRDRGGNEQFF. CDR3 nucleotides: TGTGCCAGCGCTCCCCGGGACAGGGGTGGCAATGAGCAGTTCTTC.

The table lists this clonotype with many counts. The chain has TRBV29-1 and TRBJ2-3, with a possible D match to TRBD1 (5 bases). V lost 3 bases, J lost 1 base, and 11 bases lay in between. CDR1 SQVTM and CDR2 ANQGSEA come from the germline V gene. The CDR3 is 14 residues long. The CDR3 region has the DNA TGCAGCGTTGACAGGGCCACTGGCACAGATACGCAGTATTTT. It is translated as CSVDRATGTDTQYF.

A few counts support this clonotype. The CDR3 loop is CASSPPGVQPQHF. As DNA, the CDR3 is TGTGCCAGCTCACCACCGGGCGTTCAGCCCCAGCATTTT. The chain couples TRBV18 to TRBJ1-5; D ambiguous. With 0 bases removed from V and 6 bases from J, the gap between germline ends came to 6 bases. The CDR3 loop spans 13 amino acids. In germline, CDR1 is KGHSH, CDR2 LQKENI.

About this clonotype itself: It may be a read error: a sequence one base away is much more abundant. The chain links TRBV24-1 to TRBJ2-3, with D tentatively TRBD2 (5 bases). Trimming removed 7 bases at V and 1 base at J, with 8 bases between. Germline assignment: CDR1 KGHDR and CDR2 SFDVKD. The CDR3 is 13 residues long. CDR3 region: CATSISGTDTQYF. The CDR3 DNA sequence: TGTGCCACCAGCATTAGCGGCACAGATACGCAGTATTTT.

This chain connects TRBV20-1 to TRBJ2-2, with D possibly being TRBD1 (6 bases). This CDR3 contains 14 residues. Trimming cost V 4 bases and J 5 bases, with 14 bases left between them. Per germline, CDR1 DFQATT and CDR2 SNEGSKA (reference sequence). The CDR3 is CSATSYRETGELFF. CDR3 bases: TGCAGTGCTACTTCCTACAGGGAGACCGGGGAGCTGTTTTTT.

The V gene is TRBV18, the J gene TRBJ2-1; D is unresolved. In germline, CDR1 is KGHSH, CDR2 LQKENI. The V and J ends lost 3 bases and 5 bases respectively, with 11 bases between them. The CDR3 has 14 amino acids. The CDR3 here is CASSPGPGNNEQFF. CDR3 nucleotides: TGTGCCAGCTCACCGGGTCCAGGTAACAATGAGCAGTTCTTC.

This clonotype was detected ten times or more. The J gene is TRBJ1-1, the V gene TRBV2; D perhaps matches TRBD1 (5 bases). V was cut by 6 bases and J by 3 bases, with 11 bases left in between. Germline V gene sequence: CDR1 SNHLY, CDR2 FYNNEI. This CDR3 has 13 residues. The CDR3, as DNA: TGTGCCAGCAGCGTCTGGGGGGACACTGAAGCTTTCTTT. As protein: CASSVWGDTEAFF.

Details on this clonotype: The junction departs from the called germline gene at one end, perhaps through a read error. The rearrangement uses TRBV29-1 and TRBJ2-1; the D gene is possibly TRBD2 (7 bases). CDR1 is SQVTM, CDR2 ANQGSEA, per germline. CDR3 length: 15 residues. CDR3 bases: TGCAGCGCTGAAGAGGGAAGGGGGGGTTACAATGAGCAGTTCTTC. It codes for CSAEEGRGGYNEQFF.

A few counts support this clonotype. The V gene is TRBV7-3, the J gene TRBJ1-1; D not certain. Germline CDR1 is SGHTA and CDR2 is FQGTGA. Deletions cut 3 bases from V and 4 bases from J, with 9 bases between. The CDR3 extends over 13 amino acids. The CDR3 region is CASSLAGITEAFF. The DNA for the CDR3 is TGTGCCAGCAGCTTGGCGGGAATCACTGAAGCTTTCTTT.

The CDR3 nucleotides are TGTGCCAGCAGAACAGGGGCTGGAAACACCATATATTTT. This translates into CASRTGAGNTIYF. The V and J genes are TRBV6-2 or TRBV6-3 and TRBJ1-3, with TRBD1 matching 7 bases. Germline V gene lookup returns CDR1 MNHEY and CDR2 SVGEGT. The ends lost 6 bases at V and 2 bases at J; junction bases unmatched: 1. This CDR3 is built from 13 residues.

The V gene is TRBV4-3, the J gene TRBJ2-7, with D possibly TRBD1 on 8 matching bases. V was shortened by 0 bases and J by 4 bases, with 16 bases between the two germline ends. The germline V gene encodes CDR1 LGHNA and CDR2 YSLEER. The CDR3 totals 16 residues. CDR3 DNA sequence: TGCGCCAGCAGCCAAGACGTCGACAGGGGAGGGTACGAGCAGTACTTC. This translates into CASSQDVDRGGYEQYF.

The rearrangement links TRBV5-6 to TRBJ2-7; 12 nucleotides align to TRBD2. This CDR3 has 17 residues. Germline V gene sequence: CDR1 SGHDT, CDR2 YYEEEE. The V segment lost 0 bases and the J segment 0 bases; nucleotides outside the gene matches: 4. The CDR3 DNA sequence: TGTGCCAGCAGCTTGGCACTAGCGGGGGGCCGCTCCTACGAGCAGTACTTC. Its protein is CASSLALAGGRSYEQYF.